This TCR beta chain was sequenced in a study of shared clonotypes between healthy human individuals. CD45RO-negative, CCR7-selected cells formed the naive CD8 fraction, which excluded terminally differentiated effector memory CD45RA+ cells. The protocol was immunoSEQ multiplex PCR, while the TCRdb copy is restricted to in-frame clones and leaves out a portion. This table has around 620,000 clones, about 95% appearing once. V lost 6 bases and J lost 0, with 12 bases in between. Germline V gene lookup returns CDR1 MNHNS and CDR2 SASEGT. This CDR3 has 15 residues. The sample was naive CD8+ T cells sorted from blood. The J gene is TRBJ1-5, the V gene TRBV6-1; D might be TRBD1 (5 bases). This clonotype was obtained from a woman in her twenties or thirties in good health. CDR3 nucleotide sequence: TGTGCCAGCAGCACACAGGAGTATAGCAATCAGCCCCAGCATTTT. It translates to CASSTQEYSNQPQHF.